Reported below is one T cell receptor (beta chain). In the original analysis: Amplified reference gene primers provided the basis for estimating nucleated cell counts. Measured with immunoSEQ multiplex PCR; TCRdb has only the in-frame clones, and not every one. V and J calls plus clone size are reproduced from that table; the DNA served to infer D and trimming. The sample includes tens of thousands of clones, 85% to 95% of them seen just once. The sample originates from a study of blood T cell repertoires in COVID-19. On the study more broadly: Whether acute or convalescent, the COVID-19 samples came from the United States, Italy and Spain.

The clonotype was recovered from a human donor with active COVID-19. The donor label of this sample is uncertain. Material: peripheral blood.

The CDR3 loop is CASSRPGLHQRNEQFF. CDR3 coding DNA: TGTGCCAGTAGTAGGCCGGGACTCCACCAAAGGAATGAGCAGTTCTTC. The chain combines TRBV19 with TRBJ2-1, with a possible D match to TRBD2 (6 bases). Trimming cost V 4 bases and J 7 bases, with 20 bases left between them. This CDR3 has 16 amino acids. Germline-derived CDR1 and CDR2 are LNHDA and SQIVND (reference sequence). Based on the CDR3 plus reference TRBV19 and TRBJ2-1, the full variable domain is DGGITQSPKYLFRKEGQNVTLSCEQNLNHDAMYWYRQDPGQGLRLIYYSQIVNDFQKGDIAEGYSVSREKKESFPLTVTSAQKNPTAFYLCASSRPGLHQRNEQFFGPGTRLTVL.